The 16 T cell receptor beta chains given below trace back to one sample, sequenced in a study of regulatory T cells in long-lasting Graves disease. Described time point: newly diagnosed GD, antithyroid drugs for less than 3 months. With RNA extracted from PBMCs as input, the TCR library was made. Researchers made TCR beta libraries by using iRepertoire HTBI primers and running Arm-PCR on CDR3 regions. TCRdb fed the multiplex PCR reads into MiXCR, producing one record per CDR3 protein. The repertoire consists of roughly 440,000 distinct CDR3 sequences, with about 15% occurring once and the leading ten covering 20% to 25%. The same specimen was also included in a second study, on T cells in Graves' hyperthyroidism and ophthalmopathy.

The sequenced sample was peripheral blood mononuclear cells (PBMCs), obtained at new diagnosis, from a patient treated with antithyroid drugs. The origin of the receptors is a woman under 30 with Graves disease.

This clonotype was picked up a small number of times. This rearrangement joins TRBV5-8 to TRBJ2-7, with a weak D call TRBD2 (6 bases). Trimming left V 0 bases short and J 6 bases short, with 22 bases between. The CDR3 spans 17 residues. Germline values: CDR1 SGHTS, CDR2 YDEGEE. CDR3 coding DNA: TGTGCCAGCAGCTTGGTGGGGCTAGCGCCCCTTCTGGGCGAGCAGTACTTC. It translates to CASSLVGLAPLLGEQYF.

Many counts were recorded for this clonotype. J is TRBJ1-5 and V is TRBV2; tentative D call: TRBD1 (6 bases). Germline assignment: CDR1 SNHLY and CDR2 FYNNEI. V lost 6 bases, J lost 3 bases, and 21 bases lay in between. The CDR3 totals 17 residues. The CDR3 here is CASSIPLQGLPNQPQHF. DNA of the CDR3: TGTGCCAGCAGCATACCATTACAGGGACTCCCCAATCAGCCCCAGCATTTT.

The J gene is TRBJ2-2, the V gene TRBV20-1, with a possible D match to TRBD2 (6 bases). Trimming pared 3 bases from V and 1 base from J, leaving 9 bases between. Germline V lookup: CDR1 DFQATT, CDR2 SNEGSKA (reference sequence). There are 14 residues in the CDR3. CDR3 nucleotide sequence: TGCAGTGCTAGGGAGGGAGGGAACACCGGGGAGCTGTTTTTT. Translated: CSAREGGNTGELFF.

Note on this clonotype: This may arise from a read error, as a much more abundant clone is one base away. The chain uses TRBV18 and TRBJ2-4; D is tentatively TRBD1 or TRBD2 (5 bases each). The last part of the DNA fits TRBJ2-1 better; the J call may be wrong. Germline assignment: CDR1 KGHSH and CDR2 LQKENI. The CDR3 spans 14 residues. CDR3 sequence: CASSPGPAAYEQFF. In DNA form, the CDR3 reads TGTGCCAGCTCCCCGGGACCAGCGGCCTATGAGCAGTTCTTC.

This clonotype has at least ten counts. The chain recombines TRBV11-1 with TRBJ2-7, with D possibly TRBD2 on 6 matching bases. The CDR3 totals 12 residues. V lost 6 bases and J lost 7, with 13 bases in between. From germline, CDR1 is SGHAT and CDR2 FQDESV (reference sequence). DNA for the CDR3: TGTGCCAGCAGTTCCACCGGGACTGAGCAGTACTTC. Its protein is CASSSTGTEQYF. Looking up the rest from reference TRBV11-1 and TRBJ2-7 gives the full variable domain: EAEVAQSPRYKITEKSQAVAFWCDPISGHATLYWYRQILGQGPELLVQFQDESVVDDSQLPKDRFSAERLKGVDSTLKIQPAELGDSAMYLCASSSTGTEQYFGPGTRLTVT.

As regards this clonotype: Since a much larger clone is just one base distant, this may be a read error. This chain joins TRBV7-9 and TRBJ2-1, with TRBD2 identical over 8 bases. This CDR3 is 18 amino acids long. Germline loops: CDR1 SEHNR, CDR2 FQNEAQ (reference sequence). The CDR3 here is CASGLVLDGRASRNEQFF. CDR3 nucleotide sequence: TGTGCCAGCGGCTTAGTCTTAGACGGGAGGGCCTCGAGGAATGAGCAGTTCTTC. The full variable domain, with the rest looked up from reference TRBV7-9 and TRBJ2-1, is DTGVSQNPRHKITKRGQNVTFRCDPISEHNRLYWYRQTLGQGPEFLTYFQNEAQLEKSRLLSDRFSAERPKGSFSTLEIQRTEQGDSAMYLCASGLVLDGRASRNEQFFGPGTRLTVL.

The chain employs TRBV11-2 and TRBJ2-2, with 10 nucleotides matching TRBD2. The CDR3 runs to 16 residues. The J segment lost 2 bases and the V segment lost 5 bases, leaving 5 bases of the junction unmatched. The germline V gene encodes CDR1 SGHAT and CDR2 FQNNGV. CDR3 DNA: TGTGCCAGCAGCATGGGACTAGCGACAAACACCGGGGAGCTGTTTTTT. Its translation: CASSMGLATNTGELFF. Based on the CDR3 plus reference TRBV11-2 and TRBJ2-2, the full variable domain is EAGVAQSPRYKIIEKRQSVAFWCNPISGHATLYWYQQILGQGPKLLIQFQNNGVVDDSQLPKDRFSAERLKGVDSTLKIQPAKLEDSAVYLCASSMGLATNTGELFFGEGSRLTVL.

This clonotype was seen repeatedly, ten times or more. V is TRBV29-1 and J is TRBJ2-7, with 7 bases fitting TRBD2. CDR1 is SQVTM, CDR2 ANQGSEA, per germline. J gave up 3 bases and V 2 bases, and 7 bases lay outside the gene matches. The CDR3 spans 14 residues. In DNA, the CDR3 is TGCAGCGTTGAAAGCGGGACCGATGACTACGAGCAGTACTTC. As protein: CSVESGTDDYEQYF.

The CDR3 protein is CASSGGGEAATQYF. As DNA, the CDR3 is TGTGCCAGCAGTGGGGGGGGCGAGGCGGCGACCCAGTACTTC. V is TRBV28 and J is TRBJ2-5, with D perhaps TRBD2 (7 bases). Trimming cost V 5 bases and J 7 bases, with 17 bases left between them. This CDR3 has 14 residues. Germline V gene lookup returns CDR1 MDHEN and CDR2 SYDVKM.

This clonotype has ten or more counts. The chain joins TRBV27 to TRBJ2-7; 10 nucleotides agree with TRBD1. CDR1 and CDR2 (germline): MNHEY, SMNVEV (reference sequence). The CDR3 contains 15 residues. V shed 7 bases and J 3 bases; nucleotides not matched to a gene: 9. CDR3 bases: TGTGCCAGCAAATTAGGACAGGGGGTTTTCTACGAGCAGTACTTC. This translates into CASKLGQGVFYEQYF.

This clonotype was seen many times. The chain recombines TRBV2 with TRBJ2-1; no reliable D call. V was trimmed by 4 bases and J by 6 bases, leaving 13 bases between them. CDR1 is SNHLY and CDR2 is FYNNEI in the germline V gene. CDR3 size: 14 residues. The CDR3 DNA sequence: TGTGCCAGCAGTGTGGGCAGAACCCTCAATGAGCAGTTCTTC. Encoded protein: CASSVGRTLNEQFF.

This sequence joins TRBV20-1 and TRBJ2-7, with a tentative D call TRBD2 (6 bases). CDR1 is DFQATT and CDR2 is SNEGSKA in the germline V gene (reference sequence). The ends were cut back, 3 bases at V and 2 bases at J, with 17 bases in the middle. The CDR3 totals 15 residues. In nucleotides, the CDR3 is TGCAGTGCTAGTAGTTCAACTAGCCGTCCCTACGAGCAGTACTTC. This translates into CSASSSTSRPYEQYF.

The rearrangement links TRBV18 to TRBJ1-2; no firm D call. CDR3 length equals 15 residues. Germline CDR1 reads KGHSH; CDR2 reads LQKENI. V lost 3 bases and J lost 4, with 15 bases in between. In DNA form, the CDR3 reads TGTGCCAGCTCACCCTTGGCAGAAAAGTCCTATGGCTACACCTTC. Translating it yields CASSPLAEKSYGYTF.

This chain joins TRBV19 and TRBJ1-1; 7 bases are shared with TRBD1. The trim removed 10 bases at V and 0 bases at J, leaving 5 bases unmatched. The CDR3 is 13 amino acids. Per the germline V gene, CDR1 is LNHDA and CDR2 is SQIVND (reference sequence). The CDR3 protein is CATNTGVNTEAFF. The DNA for the CDR3 is TGTGCCACAAATACAGGGGTGAACACTGAAGCTTTCTTT.

J is TRBJ1-3 and V is TRBV29-1, with no clear D. The CDR3 is 15 amino acids. Trimming removed 0 bases at V and 3 bases at J, with 12 bases between. Germline CDR1 SQVTM, CDR2 ANQGSEA. This CDR3 reads CSVEDYRERGNTIYF. CDR3 DNA: TGCAGCGTTGAAGATTATAGGGAGCGTGGAAACACCATATATTTT.

A few counts support this clonotype. The rearrangement joins TRBV6-2 or TRBV6-3 to TRBJ2-3; 13 bases match TRBD2. Looked up from germline, CDR1 is MNHEY and CDR2 is SVGEGT. There are 15 residues in the CDR3. V shed 4 bases and J 4 bases; nucleotides not matched to a gene: 2. CDR3: CASSWTSGRSDTQYF. CDR3 bases: TGTGCCAGCAGTTGGACTAGCGGGAGATCAGATACGCAGTATTTT.